These 5 T cell receptor beta chains originate from one sample sequenced in a study of blood T cell repertoires in COVID-19. TCRdb's table, derived via immunoSEQ multiplex PCR, lists solely in-frame clones and lacks some. Altogether 130,000 or so clones are present, approximately 90% being singletons, with the ten largest covering more than 2.5%. Sample: peripheral blood. The source is a human donor with COVID-19, enrolled during active disease. The donor label of this sample is uncertain.

This clone was counted once. J is TRBJ1-4 and V is TRBV4-1, with D tentatively TRBD1 (5 bases). Trimming removed 2 bases at V and 7 bases at J, with 14 bases between. Germline-derived CDR1 and CDR2 are MGHRA and YSYEKL. The CDR3 is made up of 15 amino acids. The CDR3 region has the DNA TGCGCCAGCAGCCAAAAGGCAGGGAGGGCTGAAAAACTGTTTTTT. Translated, it gives CASSQKAGRAEKLFF.

The gene calls are TRBV27 and TRBJ1-2, with 8 bases matching TRBD1. CDR1 is MNHEY and CDR2 is SMNVEV in the germline V gene (reference sequence). This CDR3 is built from 15 residues. V lost 4 bases to trimming and J lost 3 bases; unmatched junction nucleotides: 7. The CDR3 nucleotides read TGTGCCAGCAGTTCCCAGGGGGCGTGGGACTATGGCTACACCTTC. This gives the protein CASSSQGAWDYGYTF.

CDR3: CAGRRADYGYTF. CDR3 DNA: TGTGCCGGACGCAGGGCGGACTATGGCTACACCTTC. V and J are TRBV12-3 or TRBV12-4 and TRBJ1-2; maybe TRBD1 (5 bases). Trimming pared 11 bases from V and 3 bases from J, leaving 13 bases between. The CDR3 is 12 amino acids.

CDR3 in DNA: TGCGCCAGCAGCCAAGTAGGACAGCAGATTAACTATGGCTACACCTTC. It encodes CASSQVGQQINYGYTF. V is TRBV4-1 and J is TRBJ1-2, with D possibly TRBD1 on 6 matching bases. V was cut by 1 base and J by 1 base, with 13 bases left in between. In germline, CDR1 is MGHRA, CDR2 YSYEKL. This CDR3 is built from 16 residues.

This clone was counted between two and nine times. The chain uses TRBV3-1 (or the pseudogene TRBV3-2) and TRBJ1-1, with 12 bases matching TRBD1. The CDR3 runs to 15 residues. The V and J ends lost 3 bases and 5 bases, in that order; junction bases with no gene match: 4. Germline CDR1 and CDR2: LGHDT and YNNKEL (reference sequence). CDR3 nucleotides: TGTGCCAGCAGCCAGGGACAGGGGGCTTATACTGAAGCTTTCTTT. Protein product: CASSQGQGAYTEAFF.